This T cell receptor beta chain was identified in a study of blood T cell repertoires in COVID-19. Produced via immunoSEQ multiplex PCR; TCRdb's table is partial and in-frame only. This table holds under 250,000 clones, about nine tenths found once. CDR3 length: 14 amino acids. Trimming stripped 5 bases from V and 2 bases from J, with 13 bases between. Germline assignment: CDR1 SEHNR and CDR2 FQNEAQ (reference sequence). The sequencing input was peripheral blood. V usage is TRBV7-9 and J usage is TRBJ2-7; TRBD1 might be the D (5 bases). The sequence came from a man aged 50 or older with COVID-19, enrolled during active disease. CDR3 in DNA: TGTGCCAGCAGCCCGTTGACAGAACCCTACGAGCAGTACTTC. Its protein product is CASSPLTEPYEQYF.